Following are 17 T cell receptor beta chains from one sample sequenced in a study of T cell responses to AZD1222 COVID-19 vaccine. Some clones are missing from TCRdb's copy, which holds only in-frame ones; the method was immunoSEQ multiplex PCR. The sample lists roughly 150,000 clones; 90% to 95% were seen once. The source material was peripheral blood, sampled on day 0 of AZD1222 vaccination. These receptors all come from an adult in good health.

This sequence joins TRBV11-3 and TRBJ1-1; tentative D call: TRBD1 (6 bases). V lost 5 bases and J 4 bases, leaving 8 bases between the germline ends. The CDR3 is 12 residues long. Germline CDR1 reads SGHNT; CDR2 reads YENEEA. CDR3: CASSQGGTEAFF. As DNA, the CDR3 is TGTGCCAGCAGCCAAGGGGGCACTGAAGCTTTCTTT.

The CDR3 nucleotides read TGTGCCACCAGTGATTCGGGGGCACTTTATCTGGGCTACACCTTC. Translated, it gives CATSDSGALYLGYTF. V usage is TRBV24-1 and J usage is TRBJ1-2, with D perhaps matching TRBD1 (6 bases). In germline, CDR1 is KGHDR, CDR2 SFDVKD. The CDR3 spans 15 residues. V was shortened by 2 bases and J by 8 bases, with 17 bases between the two germline ends.

This clone occurred once. The genes are TRBV7-6 and TRBJ2-4, with D possibly being TRBD2 (5 bases). The V end was cut by 5 bases, the J end by 0 bases, with 17 bases between. This CDR3 is 17 amino acids long. CDR1 and CDR2 from the germline V gene are SGHVS and FNYEAQ. CDR3 in DNA: TGTGCCAGCAGCCCAATTATGGGTGGGAGAGCCAAAAACATTCAGTACTTC. It codes for CASSPIMGGRAKNIQYF.

This chain connects TRBV6-6 to TRBJ1-2; 10 nucleotides align to TRBD1. The V segment lost 6 bases and the J segment 0 bases; nucleotides outside the gene matches: 31. Germline assignment: CDR1 MNHNY and CDR2 SVGAGI (reference sequence). The CDR3 is made up of 24 amino acids. The CDR3 bases are TGTGCCAGCAGCTACATAAGACTAGACAGGGGGCGGACCAGTGACGCTCAATCTAACTATGGCTACACCTTC. Translation gives CASSYIRLDRGRTSDAQSNYGYTF.

The rearrangement links TRBV28 to TRBJ1-2, with TRBD1 matching over 9 bases. The germline gives CDR1 MDHEN, CDR2 SYDVKM. Losses at the gene ends were 2 bases for V and 8 bases for J; bases not matched to a gene: 12. The CDR3 is 16 residues long. CDR3 DNA sequence: TGTGCCAGCAGTTTAGATACAGGGGGCAAATCTGGAGGCTACACCTTC. Translated, it gives CASSLDTGGKSGGYTF.

The chain uses TRBV7-9 and TRBJ2-2, with no clear D. The CDR3 totals 15 residues. The germline V gene has CDR1 SEHNR and CDR2 FQNEAQ (reference sequence). V was pared by 3 bases and J by 4 bases, with 12 bases between. CDR3 residues: CASSLVDQATGELFF. As DNA, the CDR3 is TGTGCCAGCAGCTTGGTCGACCAGGCCACCGGGGAGCTGTTTTTT.

This chain connects TRBV7-9 to TRBJ1-3; D gene uncertain. This CDR3 is built from 14 residues. Germline V gene lookup returns CDR1 SEHNR and CDR2 FQNEAQ (reference sequence). V was cut by 6 bases and J by 0 bases, with 9 bases left in between. The CDR3 bases are TGTGCCAGCAGTCTCGACAACTCTGGAAACACCATATATTTT. Its translation: CASSLDNSGNTIYF.

The chain links TRBV5-1 to TRBJ2-7; 9 bases map to TRBD1. The CDR3 consists of 14 residues. Germline loops: CDR1 SGHRS, CDR2 YFSETQ. V lost 4 bases and J lost 7; bases outside the gene matches: 9. The chain's CDR3 is CASSPGTGFEEQYF. CDR3 DNA sequence: TGCGCCAGCAGCCCGGGGACAGGGTTCGAGGAGCAGTACTTC.

The chain is built from TRBV6-2 or TRBV6-3 and TRBJ1-2; TRBD1 is a possible D gene (5 bases). V was trimmed by 2 bases and J by 6 bases, leaving 10 bases between them. CDR1 is MNHEY, CDR2 SVGEGT, per germline. The CDR3 length is 13 residues. CDR3 sequence: CASSYRDSNGYTF. CDR3 nucleotide sequence: TGTGCCAGCAGTTACCGGGACTCTAATGGCTACACCTTC.

V gene TRBV29-1 combines with J gene TRBJ2-3; D possibly matches TRBD1 or TRBD2 (6 bases each). This CDR3 comprises 17 residues. The ends were cut back, 2 bases at V and 6 bases at J, with 24 bases in the middle. CDR1 is SQVTM, CDR2 ANQGSEA, per germline. The CDR3 nucleotides read TGCAGCGTTGAAATCGTCGATCATGGGGGGCTAAGGGATACGCAGTATTTT. Translating gives CSVEIVDHGGLRDTQYF.

This chain connects TRBV7-3 to TRBJ1-1; D is uncertain. In germline, CDR1 is SGHTA, CDR2 FQGTGA. The length of the CDR3 is 15 residues. V shed 5 bases and J shed 0 bases, with 13 bases lying between them. The CDR3 DNA is TGTGCCAGCAGCCCCGGACTGCAGATGAACACTGAAGCTTTCTTT. This codes for CASSPGLQMNTEAFF.

This chain joins TRBV19 and TRBJ1-5; the D is unclear. V was trimmed by 3 bases and J by 2 bases, leaving 11 bases between them. CDR1 and CDR2 from the germline V gene are LNHDA and SQIVND (reference sequence). The CDR3 is 15 residues long. The CDR3 sequence: CASSIGPRGNQPQHF. The DNA for the CDR3 is TGTGCCAGTAGTATCGGTCCTAGGGGCAATCAGCCCCAGCATTTT.

This rearrangement joins TRBV2 to TRBJ1-5; 8 nucleotides match TRBD1. Losses at the gene ends were 4 bases for V and 8 bases for J; bases not matched to a gene: 10. In germline, CDR1 is SNHLY, CDR2 FYNNEI. CDR3 length: 15 amino acids. CDR3 bases: TGTGCCAGCAGTGCCTTATCAGGGGGCGAGGAGCCCCAGCATTTT. Translated, it gives CASSALSGGEEPQHF.

The chain has TRBV6-6 and TRBJ1-1; D is ambiguous. CDR3 length: 15 residues. The germline V and J ends were trimmed by 0 bases and 6 bases, with 14 bases remaining between them. CDR1 is MNHNY, CDR2 SVGAGI, per germline (reference sequence). The CDR3 nucleotides read TGTGCCAGCAGTTACTCGTGGGCCGGAAGGCCTGAAGCTTTCTTT. Its translation is CASSYSWAGRPEAFF.

The chain carries TRBV6-5 and TRBJ1-2; D unresolved. CDR3 length: 13 residues. The germline gives CDR1 MNHEY, CDR2 SVGAGI. Trimming took off 6 bases at V and 4 bases at J, with 12 bases between the two ends. In nucleotides, the CDR3 is TGTGCCAGCAGGACGAAGGGTGGCTATGGCTACACCTTC. It yields the protein CASRTKGGYGYTF.

This chain joins TRBV30 and TRBJ2-3; possibly TRBD1 or TRBD2 for D (6 bases each). The CDR3 sequence is 16 residues long. The V end was cut by 3 bases, the J end by 4 bases, with 20 bases between. Germline V CDR1 and CDR2: GTSNPN, SVGIG (reference sequence). The CDR3 reads CAWRPISGRGPDTQYF. Written as DNA, the CDR3 is TGTGCCTGGAGACCAATAAGCGGTCGGGGGCCAGATACGCAGTATTTT.

In this sample, this clone turned up a few times. The chain recombines TRBV30 with TRBJ1-1; D unclear. CDR1 and CDR2 (germline): GTSNPN, SVGIG (reference sequence). CDR3 length: 10 residues. Trimming took off 3 bases at V and 9 bases at J, with 8 bases between the two ends. The CDR3 is CAWRGRQAFF. The CDR3 DNA follows: TGTGCCTGGAGAGGGCGGCAAGCTTTCTTT.